A selection of T cell receptor beta chains follows, all from one sample in a study of beta chain features in type 1 diabetes. Method: immunoSEQ multiplex PCR; TCRdb's copy keeps in-frame clones and lacks some. The sample gives more than 350,000 clones, over 10% of which show up once; over 0.035% is in the top ten. Specimen: naive CD4+ T cells from blood. These receptors were taken from a woman in her late teens or twenties in good health. Each CDR3 is given without its conserved first and last residue. The order of the fields is V gene, CDR3 length, J gene, CDR3 protein.

v_call: TRBV28; cdr3_length: 9; j_call: TRBJ1-1; cdr3_aa: ASSLSLRAF
v_call: TRBV5-1; cdr3_length: 11; j_call: TRBJ2-7; cdr3_aa: ASSLEPGSEQY
v_call: TRBV2; cdr3_length: 13; j_call: TRBJ2-5; cdr3_aa: ASTNSGTSEETQY
v_call: TRBV11-3; cdr3_length: 11; j_call: TRBJ2-5; cdr3_aa: ASSYETSETQY
v_call: TRBV19; cdr3_length: 11; j_call: TRBJ1-2; cdr3_aa: ASSIAAAAGYT
v_call: TRBV5-4; cdr3_length: 11; j_call: TRBJ2-3; cdr3_aa: AIRRPRTDTQY
v_call: TRBV29-1; cdr3_length: 12; j_call: TRBJ2-3; cdr3_aa: SVGDRSSTDTQY
v_call: TRBV6-5; cdr3_length: 11; j_call: TRBJ2-1; cdr3_aa: ASTSTGGDEQF
v_call: TRBV13; cdr3_length: 12; j_call: TRBJ2-7; cdr3_aa: ASSLGRRGYEQY
v_call: TRBV6-4; cdr3_length: 13; j_call: TRBJ2-7; cdr3_aa: ASSRTSGTPYEQY
v_call: TRBV14; cdr3_length: 14; j_call: TRBJ2-1; cdr3_aa: ASSREALRFHNEQF
v_call: TRBV6-6; cdr3_length: 12; j_call: TRBJ2-5; cdr3_aa: ASSLRTRAETQY
v_call: TRBV30; cdr3_length: 14; j_call: TRBJ1-1; cdr3_aa: AWSVQVGTGNTEAF
v_call: TRBV5-1; cdr3_length: 15; j_call: TRBJ2-2; cdr3_aa: ASSLGPILGDTGELF
v_call: TRBV23-1; cdr3_length: 10; j_call: TRBJ2-5; cdr3_aa: ASSLQEKTQY
v_call: TRBV7-7; cdr3_length: 10; j_call: TRBJ2-1; cdr3_aa: ASSAAGGEQF
v_call: TRBV7-2; cdr3_length: 12; j_call: TRBJ2-1; cdr3_aa: ASSLGPNRNEQF
v_call: TRBV9; cdr3_length: 12; j_call: TRBJ1-2; cdr3_aa: ASSVAGGNYGYT
v_call: TRBV15; cdr3_length: 14; j_call: TRBJ2-7; cdr3_aa: ATRPASGTSGIEQY
v_call: TRBV5-4; cdr3_length: 11; j_call: TRBJ2-7; cdr3_aa: ASSLGGPWEQY
v_call: TRBV28; cdr3_length: 11; j_call: TRBJ2-2; cdr3_aa: ASTQPNTGELF
v_call: TRBV29-1; cdr3_length: 10; j_call: TRBJ1-2; cdr3_aa: SVPQRGYGYT
v_call: TRBV30; cdr3_length: 11; j_call: TRBJ1-2; cdr3_aa: AWSGPLRWGYT
v_call: TRBV7-2; cdr3_length: 13; j_call: TRBJ2-5; cdr3_aa: ASSSWGRIQETQY
v_call: TRBV7-9; cdr3_length: 13; j_call: TRBJ2-2; cdr3_aa: ASSLGGVDTGELF
v_call: TRBV29-1; cdr3_length: 10; j_call: TRBJ2-3; cdr3_aa: SVGQGPDTQY
v_call: TRBV29-1; cdr3_length: 11; j_call: TRBJ1-1; cdr3_aa: SVDNPGRTEAF
v_call: TRBV7-9; cdr3_length: 11; j_call: TRBJ1-6; cdr3_aa: ASSFREGSPLH
v_call: TRBV7-9; cdr3_length: 15; j_call: TRBJ2-2; cdr3_aa: ANKETSALTNTGELF
v_call: TRBV28; cdr3_length: 17; j_call: TRBJ2-4; cdr3_aa: ASSLRGLGTALAKNIQY
v_call: TRBV6-5; cdr3_length: 14; j_call: TRBJ2-4; cdr3_aa: ASSYTQGQSQNIQY
v_call: TRBV7-9; cdr3_length: 15; j_call: TRBJ2-2; cdr3_aa: ASSSSPTSFFTGELF
v_call: TRBV7-3; cdr3_length: 12; j_call: TRBJ2-3; cdr3_aa: ASSRRGGTDTQY
v_call: TRBV9; cdr3_length: 13; j_call: TRBJ2-5; cdr3_aa: ASSVLTSLTETQY
v_call: TRBV15; cdr3_length: 11; j_call: TRBJ2-7; cdr3_aa: ATSNDVGGEQY
v_call: TRBV11-2; cdr3_length: 12; j_call: TRBJ2-1; cdr3_aa: ASSLTSGSDEQF
v_call: TRBV6-6; cdr3_length: 13; j_call: TRBJ2-3; cdr3_aa: ASSSSGSETDTQY
v_call: TRBV2; cdr3_length: 11; j_call: TRBJ2-4; cdr3_aa: ASGTSGSNIQY
v_call: TRBV10-3; cdr3_length: 12; j_call: TRBJ2-3; cdr3_aa: AISVGGSTDTQY
v_call: TRBV5-1; cdr3_length: 12; j_call: TRBJ2-3; cdr3_aa: ASHSLPASDTQY
v_call: TRBV28; cdr3_length: 11; j_call: TRBJ1-1; cdr3_aa: ASSFWQTTEAF
v_call: TRBV7-9; cdr3_length: 13; j_call: TRBJ2-4; cdr3_aa: ASSTSTRGRGIQY
v_call: TRBV9; cdr3_length: 13; j_call: TRBJ2-1; cdr3_aa: ASSPTGLTYNEQF
v_call: TRBV7-2; cdr3_length: 11; j_call: TRBJ2-3; cdr3_aa: ASSPKVGQEMY
v_call: TRBV6-5; cdr3_length: 14; j_call: TRBJ2-3; cdr3_aa: ASSLQPQGGTDTQY
v_call: TRBV4-2; cdr3_length: 16; j_call: TRBJ2-4; cdr3_aa: ASSQENVAALAKNIQY
v_call: TRBV15; cdr3_length: 14; j_call: TRBJ2-1; cdr3_aa: ATSRKTGSSYNEQF
v_call: TRBV7-2; cdr3_length: 11; j_call: TRBJ1-2; cdr3_aa: ASSLAANYGYT
v_call: TRBV4-3; cdr3_length: 16; j_call: TRBJ2-6; cdr3_aa: ASSQDQGGDSGANVLT
v_call: TRBV28; cdr3_length: 13; j_call: TRBJ2-1; cdr3_aa: ASSLKKQGVNEQF
v_call: TRBV7-7; cdr3_length: 13; j_call: TRBJ2-3; cdr3_aa: ASSLLQVRTDTQY
v_call: TRBV7-3; cdr3_length: 11; j_call: TRBJ1-1; cdr3_aa: ASSLTVNTEAF
v_call: TRBV7-2; cdr3_length: 13; j_call: TRBJ2-2; cdr3_aa: ASSPPGPVTGELF
v_call: TRBV29-1; cdr3_length: 15; j_call: TRBJ2-1; cdr3_aa: SAQKRGAGGPGNEQF
v_call: TRBV7-9; cdr3_length: 11; j_call: TRBJ1-4; cdr3_aa: ASSLTGGEKLF
v_call: TRBV15; cdr3_length: 15; j_call: TRBJ2-2; cdr3_aa: ATSRRTSGTTTGELF
v_call: TRBV9; cdr3_length: 11; j_call: TRBJ2-3; cdr3_aa: ASSAGNTDTQY
v_call: TRBV15; cdr3_length: 15; j_call: TRBJ2-1; cdr3_aa: ATSRRLTSGSANEQF
v_call: TRBV4-1; cdr3_length: 14; j_call: TRBJ1-5; cdr3_aa: ASSQVMLPSNQPQH
v_call: TRBV4-1; cdr3_length: 13; j_call: TRBJ2-5; cdr3_aa: ASSQVGGQEETQY